These T cell receptor beta chains were read from a single sample in a study of control samples from healthy donors and cancer patients. The table came from immunoSEQ multiplex PCR; TCRdb's copy has only in-frame clones and leaves some out. Among some 40,000 clones, 90% to 95% were seen once, and the ten largest hold approximately 24%. Sample: blood. Source of these receptors: a man in his 60s in good health. Both conserved end residues are part of each CDR3. The order of the fields is V gene, CDR3 length, D gene, CDR3 protein. The D gene is left open where the match is weak.

TRBV5-1 15 NA CASSRGGEEGNEQFF
TRBV9 14 TRBD1 CASSGSGTEYEQYF
TRBV28 14 NA CASSLWGGNQPQHF
TRBV11-3 14 NA CASSLDGGGDTQYF
TRBV29-1 13 NA CSVGGGHGQPQHF
TRBV12-3/TRBV12-4 12 NA CASSLGWDTQYF
TRBV11-3 14 NA CASSVGRGTDTQYF
TRBV5-1 14 NA CASSDRDGAYEQYF
TRBV28 15 TRBD1 CASSLTGGRDGELFF
TRBV19 14 TRBD1 CASSRQGSTDTQYF
TRBV15 14 TRBD2 CATSMGSGGETQYF
TRBV27 16 NA CASSPNPGLRQETQYF
TRBV6-5 15 NA CASSSSAVPNEKLFF
TRBV2 15 NA CASSEAQGFIDTQYF
TRBV28 18 TRBD1 CASSLIFPRTGDRNEQFF
TRBV6-1 16 NA CASSENSGAAWGTQYF
TRBV18 15 NA CASSPTGGYNQPQHF
TRBV9 16 TRBD2 CASSTGTSGIYNEQFF
TRBV2 15 NA CASMWQLGLNSPLHF
TRBV27 13 NA CASSNLASYEQYF
TRBV4-1 18 TRBD2 CASSQERGSGRARETQYF
TRBV29-1 13 NA CSAPGQMNTEAFF
TRBV7-6 18 TRBD2 CASSLVGLAGGTAETQYF
TRBV19 11 TRBD1 CASTTGAEAFF
TRBV28 13 NA CASSFEGPYEQYF
TRBV5-6 17 NA CASSLAPGPASNQPQHF
TRBV27 16 NA CASSRGGTTGRNTQYF
TRBV24-1 13 NA CATAEGSYNEQFF
TRBV5-3 16 TRBD1 CARSTTPRTGGDGYTF
TRBV24-1 15 TRBD1 CATSDRTGLGETQYF
TRBV18 15 NA CASSPPPYSGNTIYF
TRBV14 12 NA CASSAPNYGYTF
TRBV3-1/TRBV3-2 14 TRBD2 CASRLAGGLETQYF
TRBV2 12 TRBD2 CASGLGTDTQYF
TRBV7-6 16 TRBD2 CASSLQTSGSFYEQYF
TRBV7-6 14 NA CASSPTGSPGEQYF
TRBV28 14 NA CASSLRQSTGELFF
TRBV6-4 14 TRBD1 CASRWTGGSEGYTF
TRBV24-1 13 NA CATSDSIGETQYF
TRBV10-3 15 NA CAISEGGVLAQPQHF
TRBV12-3/TRBV12-4 13 TRBD1 CASTRDREETQYF
TRBV11-1 14 TRBD1 CASSRTGTAYGYTF
TRBV7-2 14 TRBD2 CASSPIAGGHEQYF
TRBV25-1 13 NA CASSGWGNTEAFF
TRBV5-4 15 TRBD1 CASSLVRQGAAGYTF
TRBV7-9 13 NA CASSSRGAETQYF
TRBV4-2 16 NA CASSQDRGYSSYEQYF
TRBV10-3 19 TRBD1 CAISEFGQGKGSYNSPLHF
TRBV18 11 NA CASSFGTEQFF
TRBV6-5 11 NA CAGGQIYEQYF
TRBV10-3 13 TRBD1 CAISGQENTEAFF
TRBV27 13 NA CASSGWGAGELFF
TRBV19 14 NA CASSTRGETGELFF
TRBV6-1 16 TRBD2 CASSETSGRAVDTQYF
TRBV7-2 15 NA CASSYSRALQETQYF
TRBV24-1 15 TRBD1 CATSDYTGTALEQFF
TRBV3-1/TRBV3-2 13 NA CASSQQGKEKLFF
TRBV7-9 16 TRBD2 CASSLERTSISYEQYF